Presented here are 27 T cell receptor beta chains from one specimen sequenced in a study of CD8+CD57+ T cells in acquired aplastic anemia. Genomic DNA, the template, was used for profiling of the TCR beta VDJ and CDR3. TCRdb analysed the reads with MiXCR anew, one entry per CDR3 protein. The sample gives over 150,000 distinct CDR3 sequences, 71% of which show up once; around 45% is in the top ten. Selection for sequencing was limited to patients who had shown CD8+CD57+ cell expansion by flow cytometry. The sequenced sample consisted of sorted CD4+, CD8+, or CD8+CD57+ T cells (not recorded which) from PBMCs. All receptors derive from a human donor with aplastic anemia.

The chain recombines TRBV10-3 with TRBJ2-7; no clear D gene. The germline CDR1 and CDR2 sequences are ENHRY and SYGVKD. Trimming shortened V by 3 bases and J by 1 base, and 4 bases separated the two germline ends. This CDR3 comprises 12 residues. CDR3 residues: CAISDKSYEQYF. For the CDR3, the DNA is TGTGCCATCAGTGACAAGTCCTACGAGCAGTACTTC.

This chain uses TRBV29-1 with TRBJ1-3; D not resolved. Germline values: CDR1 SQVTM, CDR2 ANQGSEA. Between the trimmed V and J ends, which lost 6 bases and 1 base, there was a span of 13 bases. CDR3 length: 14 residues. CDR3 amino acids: CSVALLDSGNTIYF. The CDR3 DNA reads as TGCAGCGTAGCCTTACTCGATTCTGGAAACACCATATATTTT.

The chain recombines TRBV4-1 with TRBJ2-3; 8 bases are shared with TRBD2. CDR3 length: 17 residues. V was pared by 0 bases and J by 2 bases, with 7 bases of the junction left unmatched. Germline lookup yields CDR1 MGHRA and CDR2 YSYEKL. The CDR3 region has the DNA TGCGCCAGCAGCCAAGAAATGAGCGGGGGCCCCACAGATACGCAGTATTTT. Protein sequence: CASSQEMSGGPTDTQYF.

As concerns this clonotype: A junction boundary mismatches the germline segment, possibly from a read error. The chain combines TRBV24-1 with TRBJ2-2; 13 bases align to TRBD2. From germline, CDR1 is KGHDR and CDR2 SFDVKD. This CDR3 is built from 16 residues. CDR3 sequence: CATSDGTSGNTGELSF. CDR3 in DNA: TGTGCCACCAGTGACGGGACTAGCGGGAACACCGGGGAGCTGTCTTTT.

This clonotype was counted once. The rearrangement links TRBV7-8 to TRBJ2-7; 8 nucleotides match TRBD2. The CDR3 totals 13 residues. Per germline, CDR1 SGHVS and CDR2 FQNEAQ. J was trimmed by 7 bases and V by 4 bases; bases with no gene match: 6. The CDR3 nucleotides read TGTGCCAGCAGCTGGACTAGCTTCTATGAGCAGTACTTC. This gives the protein CASSWTSFYEQYF.

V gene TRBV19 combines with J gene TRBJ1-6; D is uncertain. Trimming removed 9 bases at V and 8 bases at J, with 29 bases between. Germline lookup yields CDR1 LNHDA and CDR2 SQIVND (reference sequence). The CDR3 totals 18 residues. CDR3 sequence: CASSRPSNTGELDSPLHF. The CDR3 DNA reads TGTGCCAGCAGCCGGCCATCGAACACCGGGGAGCTGGATTCACCCCTCCACTTT.

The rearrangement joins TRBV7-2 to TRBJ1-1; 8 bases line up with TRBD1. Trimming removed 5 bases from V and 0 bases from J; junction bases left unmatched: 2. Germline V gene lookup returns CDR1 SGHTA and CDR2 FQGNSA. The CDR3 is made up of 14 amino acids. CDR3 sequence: CASSRTGLNTEAFF. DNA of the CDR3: TGTGCCAGCAGCCGGACAGGGCTGAACACTGAAGCTTTCTTT.

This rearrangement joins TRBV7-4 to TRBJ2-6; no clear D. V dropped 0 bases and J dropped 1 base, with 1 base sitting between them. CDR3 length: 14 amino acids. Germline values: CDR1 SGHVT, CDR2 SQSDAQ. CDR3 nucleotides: TGTGCCAGCAGCTTAGCTTCTGGGGCCAACGTCCTGACTTTC. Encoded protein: CASSLASGANVLTF.

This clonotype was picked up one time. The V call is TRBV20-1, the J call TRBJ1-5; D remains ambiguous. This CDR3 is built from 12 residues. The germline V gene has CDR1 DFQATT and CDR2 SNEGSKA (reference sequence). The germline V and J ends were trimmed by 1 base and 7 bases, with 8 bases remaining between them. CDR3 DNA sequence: TGCAGTGCTAGAGTTGGTGGACAGCCCCAGCATTTT. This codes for CSARVGGQPQHF.

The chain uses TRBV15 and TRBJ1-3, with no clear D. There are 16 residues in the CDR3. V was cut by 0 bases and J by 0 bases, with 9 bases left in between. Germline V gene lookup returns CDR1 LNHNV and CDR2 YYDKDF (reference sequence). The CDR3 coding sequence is TGTGCCACCAGCAGAGAGCACGGCCGCTCTGGAAACACCATATATTTT. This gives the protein CATSREHGRSGNTIYF.

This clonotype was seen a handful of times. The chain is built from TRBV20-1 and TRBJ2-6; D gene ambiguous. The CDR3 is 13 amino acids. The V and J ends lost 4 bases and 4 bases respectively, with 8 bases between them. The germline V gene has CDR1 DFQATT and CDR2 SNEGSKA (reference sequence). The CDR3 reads CSATPVGANVLTF. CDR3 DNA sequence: TGCAGTGCTACTCCCGTGGGGGCCAACGTCCTGACTTTC.

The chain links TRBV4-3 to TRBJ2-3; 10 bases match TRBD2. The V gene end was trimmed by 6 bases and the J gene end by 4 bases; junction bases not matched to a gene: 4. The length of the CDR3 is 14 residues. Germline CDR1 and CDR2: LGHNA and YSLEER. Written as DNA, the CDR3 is TGCGCCAGCAGTGCACTAGCGGGACCAGATACGCAGTATTTT. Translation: CASSALAGPDTQYF.

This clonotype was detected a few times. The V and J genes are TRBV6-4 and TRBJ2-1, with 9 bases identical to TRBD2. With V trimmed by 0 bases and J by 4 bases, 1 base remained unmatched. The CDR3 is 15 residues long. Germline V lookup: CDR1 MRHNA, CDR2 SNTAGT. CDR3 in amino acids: CASSDSSGSYNEQFF. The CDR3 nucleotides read TGTGCCAGCAGTGACTCTAGCGGGAGTTACAATGAGCAGTTCTTC.

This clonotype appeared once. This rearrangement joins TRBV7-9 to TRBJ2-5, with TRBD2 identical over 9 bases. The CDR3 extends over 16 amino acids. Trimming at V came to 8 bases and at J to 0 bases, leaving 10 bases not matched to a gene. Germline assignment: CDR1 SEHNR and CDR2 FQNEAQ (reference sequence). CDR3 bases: TGTGCCAGCCGCGGGCTAGCGGGGAAGTACCAAGAGACCCAGTACTTC. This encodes CASRGLAGKYQETQYF.

CDR3 region: CASSVGLNSGNTIYF. The DNA of the CDR3 is TGTGCCAGCAGTGTGGGACTTAACTCTGGAAACACCATATATTTT. The V gene is TRBV2, the J gene TRBJ1-3; possible D gene TRBD1, 5 bases. CDR3 size: 15 residues. CDR1 is SNHLY and CDR2 is FYNNEI in the germline V gene. V lost 4 bases to trimming and J lost 0 bases, with 10 bases between them.

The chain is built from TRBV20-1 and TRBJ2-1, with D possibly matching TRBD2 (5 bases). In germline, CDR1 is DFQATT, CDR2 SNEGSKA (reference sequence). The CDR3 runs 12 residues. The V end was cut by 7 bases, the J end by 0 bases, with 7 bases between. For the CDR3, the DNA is TGCAGTGGCGAGGGCTCCTACAATGAGCAGTTCTTC. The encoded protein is CSGEGSYNEQFF.

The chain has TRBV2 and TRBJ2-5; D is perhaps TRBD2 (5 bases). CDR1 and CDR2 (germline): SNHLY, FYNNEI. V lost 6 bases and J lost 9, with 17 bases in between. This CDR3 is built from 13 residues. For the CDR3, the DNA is TGTGCCAGCAGACAGCGGACGTCGGAGGCCCAGTACTTC. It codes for CASRQRTSEAQYF.

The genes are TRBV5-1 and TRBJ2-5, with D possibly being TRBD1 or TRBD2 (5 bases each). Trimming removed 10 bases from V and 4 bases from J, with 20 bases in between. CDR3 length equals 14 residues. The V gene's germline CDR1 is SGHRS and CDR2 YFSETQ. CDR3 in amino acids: CASGAGGFRETQYF. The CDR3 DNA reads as TGCGCCTCTGGGGCGGGTGGCTTTCGAGAGACCCAGTACTTC.

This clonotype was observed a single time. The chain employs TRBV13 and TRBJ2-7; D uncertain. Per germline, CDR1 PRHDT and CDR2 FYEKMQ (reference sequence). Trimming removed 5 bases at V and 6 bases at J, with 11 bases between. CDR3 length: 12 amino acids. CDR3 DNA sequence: TGTGCCAGCAGCCCCCTATTGGCCGAGCAGTACTTC. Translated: CASSPLLAEQYF.

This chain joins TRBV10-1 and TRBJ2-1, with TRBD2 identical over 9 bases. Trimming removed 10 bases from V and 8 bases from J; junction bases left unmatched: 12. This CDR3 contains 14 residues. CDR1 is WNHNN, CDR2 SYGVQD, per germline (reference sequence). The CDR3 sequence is CANVGGGRADEQFF. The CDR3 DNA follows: TGCGCCAACGTCGGGGGCGGGAGGGCCGATGAGCAGTTCTTC.

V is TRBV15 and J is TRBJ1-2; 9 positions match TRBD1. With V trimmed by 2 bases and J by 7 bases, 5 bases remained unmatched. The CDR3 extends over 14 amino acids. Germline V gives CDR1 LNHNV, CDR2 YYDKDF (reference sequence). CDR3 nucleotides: TGTGCCACCAGCAGAACAGGGGGCGCGGGTGGCTACACCTTC. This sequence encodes CATSRTGGAGGYTF.

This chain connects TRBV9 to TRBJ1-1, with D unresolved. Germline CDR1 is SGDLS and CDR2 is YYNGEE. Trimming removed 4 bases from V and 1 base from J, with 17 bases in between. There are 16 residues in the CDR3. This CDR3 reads CASSSGGVGKNTEAFF. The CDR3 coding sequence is TGTGCCAGCAGCTCGGGCGGGGTTGGTAAGAACACTGAAGCTTTCTTT.

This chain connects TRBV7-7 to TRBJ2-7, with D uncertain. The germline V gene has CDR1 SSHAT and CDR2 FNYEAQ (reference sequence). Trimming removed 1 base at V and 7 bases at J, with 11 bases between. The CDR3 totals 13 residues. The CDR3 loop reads CASSLGSGSEQYF. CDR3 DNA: TGTGCCAGCAGCTTAGGATCCGGGTCGGAGCAGTACTTC.

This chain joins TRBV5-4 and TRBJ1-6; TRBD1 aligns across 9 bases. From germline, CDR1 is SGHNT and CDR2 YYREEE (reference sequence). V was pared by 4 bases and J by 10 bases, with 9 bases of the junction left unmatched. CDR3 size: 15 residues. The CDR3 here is CASSPYRGQESPLHF. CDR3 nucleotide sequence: TGTGCCAGCAGCCCCTACAGGGGGCAGGAGTCACCCCTCCACTTT.

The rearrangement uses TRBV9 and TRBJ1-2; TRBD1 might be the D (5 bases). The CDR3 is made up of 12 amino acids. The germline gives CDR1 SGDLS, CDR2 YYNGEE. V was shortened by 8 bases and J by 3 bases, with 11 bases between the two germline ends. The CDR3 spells CASGAGDYGYTF. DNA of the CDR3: TGTGCCAGTGGGGCTGGGGACTATGGCTACACCTTC.

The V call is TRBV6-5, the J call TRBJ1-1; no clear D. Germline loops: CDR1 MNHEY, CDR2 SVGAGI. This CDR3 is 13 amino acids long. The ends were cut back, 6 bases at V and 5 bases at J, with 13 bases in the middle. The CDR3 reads CASSEVPGTEAFF. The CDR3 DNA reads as TGTGCCAGCAGCGAAGTACCGGGTACTGAAGCTTTCTTT.

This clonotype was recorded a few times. The CDR3: CASSVDLAGMSTDTQYF. The CDR3 DNA reads TGTGCCAGCAGCGTAGACCTAGCGGGAATGAGCACAGATACGCAGTATTTT. The V gene is TRBV9, the J gene TRBJ2-3, with 9 bases fitting TRBD2. The CDR3 runs 17 residues. V dropped 0 bases and J dropped 0; count of bases not matched to a gene: 5. Germline lookup yields CDR1 SGDLS and CDR2 YYNGEE.